This is a list of T cell receptor beta chains from one sample in a study of CD8 T cells in Susac syndrome. MiXCR, run by TCRdb on the immunoSEQ multiplex PCR reads, gives a single entry per CDR3 protein. This sample yields approximately 140,000 distinct CDR3 sequences, of which about 94% are seen a single time; 0.27% belongs to the top ten. Input material: CD8+ T cells from PBMCs. All receptors derive from a human donor in good health. CDR3s include the opening cysteine and the closing phenylalanine or tryptophan. Each record gives: V gene, clone size, D gene, J gene, CDR3 DNA, CDR3 protein. The D gene is left open where the match is weak. Rows may omit the clone size; those that give it use once, few, many or a size class.

v_call: TRBV15; clone_size: NA; d_call: NA; j_call: TRBJ2-3; cdr3_nt: TGTGCCACCAGCAGAGGGGTAGGGAGGGATACGCAGTATTTT; cdr3_aa: CATSRGVGRDTQYF
v_call: TRBV20-1; clone_size: NA; d_call: NA; j_call: TRBJ2-1; cdr3_nt: TGCAGTGCTAGAGGCGAGAGCTCCTACAATGAGCAGTTCTTC; cdr3_aa: CSARGESSYNEQFF
v_call: TRBV5-6; clone_size: NA; d_call: NA; j_call: TRBJ1-1; cdr3_nt: TGTGCCAGCAGCTCCTACAGGGTCGGGAACACTGAAGCTTTCTTT; cdr3_aa: CASSSYRVGNTEAFF
v_call: TRBV19; clone_size: NA; d_call: TRBD1; j_call: TRBJ2-7; cdr3_nt: TGTGCCAGTAGTATCGGGACAGGGGAAACCTACGAGCAGTACTTC; cdr3_aa: CASSIGTGETYEQYF
v_call: TRBV29-1; clone_size: NA; d_call: NA; j_call: TRBJ2-7; cdr3_nt: TGCAGCGGGGTCCTAGGGCCCTACGAGCAGTACTTC; cdr3_aa: CSGVLGPYEQYF
v_call: TRBV2; clone_size: NA; d_call: TRBD2; j_call: TRBJ2-1; cdr3_nt: TGTGCCAGCAGCGCTCCTAGCGGGTCCTACAATGAGCAGTTCTTC; cdr3_aa: CASSAPSGSYNEQFF
v_call: TRBV28; clone_size: NA; d_call: NA; j_call: TRBJ2-7; cdr3_nt: TGTGCCAGCAGTTTACTAACACCGTACGAGCAGTACTTC; cdr3_aa: CASSLLTPYEQYF
v_call: TRBV7-9; clone_size: NA; d_call: TRBD1; j_call: TRBJ2-2; cdr3_nt: TGTGCCAGCGGAGGACAGGGGAACACCGGGGAGCTGTTTTTT; cdr3_aa: CASGGQGNTGELFF
v_call: TRBV29-1; clone_size: NA; d_call: NA; j_call: TRBJ2-7; cdr3_nt: TGCAGCGTCTACTGGACGGGGCGCTACGAGCAGTACTTC; cdr3_aa: CSVYWTGRYEQYF
v_call: TRBV4-2; clone_size: NA; d_call: TRBD2; j_call: TRBJ2-1; cdr3_nt: TGTGCCAGCAGCCAACTCGGACTAGCGGGACCCAATGAGCAGTTCTTC; cdr3_aa: CASSQLGLAGPNEQFF
v_call: TRBV3-1; clone_size: NA; d_call: TRBD1; j_call: TRBJ1-5; cdr3_nt: TGTGCCATCGGACAGGGGTTAGGCAATCAGCCCCAGCATTTT; cdr3_aa: CAIGQGLGNQPQHF
v_call: TRBV29-1; clone_size: NA; d_call: NA; j_call: TRBJ1-2; cdr3_nt: TGCAGCTTTGTCTTATCTAAATCCGATGGGGGCTACACCTTC; cdr3_aa: CSFVLSKSDGGYTF
v_call: TRBV29-1; clone_size: NA; d_call: TRBD2; j_call: TRBJ2-1; cdr3_nt: TGCAGCGGCCTAGAGCGGGAGCTCTATGAGCAGTTCTTC; cdr3_aa: CSGLERELYEQFF
v_call: TRBV7-9; clone_size: NA; d_call: NA; j_call: TRBJ2-1; cdr3_nt: TGTGCCAGCAGGTTAGGATGGGGCCAGGAGTTCTTC; cdr3_aa: CASRLGWGQEFF
v_call: TRBV20-1; clone_size: NA; d_call: NA; j_call: TRBJ2-7; cdr3_nt: TGCAGTGCTAGAGCGGGAACCGACTACGAGCAGTACTTC; cdr3_aa: CSARAGTDYEQYF
v_call: TRBV12-3/TRBV12-4; clone_size: NA; d_call: NA; j_call: TRBJ2-7; cdr3_nt: TGTGCCAGCAGTGGGGATCCCTACAATGAGTACTTC; cdr3_aa: CASSGDPYNEYF
v_call: TRBV27; clone_size: once; d_call: TRBD1; j_call: TRBJ2-7; cdr3_nt: TGTGCCAGCAGGGAGGGGACAGGTGAAGAGCAGTACTTC; cdr3_aa: CASREGTGEEQYF
v_call: TRBV6-5; clone_size: NA; d_call: TRBD2; j_call: TRBJ2-7; cdr3_nt: TGTGCCAGCAGTTCACCTAGCGGGACCTACGAGCAGTACTTC; cdr3_aa: CASSSPSGTYEQYF
v_call: TRBV20-1; clone_size: once; d_call: NA; j_call: TRBJ1-1; cdr3_nt: TGCAGCGGGATAATCCTAGAAGCTTTCTTT; cdr3_aa: CSGIILEAFF
v_call: TRBV7-9; clone_size: once; d_call: NA; j_call: TRBJ2-7; cdr3_nt: TGTGCCAGCAGCCCAGGACTGGTTTCCTACGAGCAGTACTTC; cdr3_aa: CASSPGLVSYEQYF
v_call: TRBV29-1; clone_size: NA; d_call: NA; j_call: TRBJ2-7; cdr3_nt: TGCAGCGTTGTGTCTGGGTGGTACGAGCAGTACTTC; cdr3_aa: CSVVSGWYEQYF
v_call: TRBV27; clone_size: NA; d_call: NA; j_call: TRBJ2-1; cdr3_nt: TGTGCCAGCTCTCAGGAGGGGTACAATGAGCAGTTCTTC; cdr3_aa: CASSQEGYNEQFF
v_call: TRBV28; clone_size: NA; d_call: TRBD1; j_call: TRBJ1-2; cdr3_nt: TGTGCCAGCAGGGGACAGGGTCGGTATGGCTACACCTTC; cdr3_aa: CASRGQGRYGYTF
v_call: TRBV20-1; clone_size: NA; d_call: NA; j_call: TRBJ2-7; cdr3_nt: TGCAGTGCTAGCATAGCGGCCAACTGGGAGCAGTACTTC; cdr3_aa: CSASIAANWEQYF
v_call: TRBV7-8; clone_size: NA; d_call: NA; j_call: TRBJ2-1; cdr3_nt: TGTGCCAGCAACAGGGGCGGGAGCTCCTACAATGAGCAGTTCTTC; cdr3_aa: CASNRGGSSYNEQFF
v_call: TRBV18; clone_size: NA; d_call: TRBD1; j_call: TRBJ2-1; cdr3_nt: TGTGCCAGCTCATTACAGGGGAGCTCCTACAATGAGCAGTTCTTC; cdr3_aa: CASSLQGSSYNEQFF
v_call: TRBV7-9; clone_size: NA; d_call: TRBD2; j_call: TRBJ2-5; cdr3_nt: TGTGCCAGCAGCGTGCCGGGACGGGGGGGAGAGACCCAGTACTTC; cdr3_aa: CASSVPGRGGETQYF
v_call: TRBV12-3/TRBV12-4; clone_size: NA; d_call: TRBD1; j_call: TRBJ2-5; cdr3_nt: TGTGCCAGCAGTCCTGGGACAGGGGCGGTGGAGACCCAGTACTTC; cdr3_aa: CASSPGTGAVETQYF
v_call: TRBV29-1; clone_size: NA; d_call: NA; j_call: TRBJ1-5; cdr3_nt: TGCAGCGTTGTCCCAGACAGTGGGCCCCAGCATTTT; cdr3_aa: CSVVPDSGPQHF
v_call: TRBV6-6; clone_size: NA; d_call: TRBD2; j_call: TRBJ2-5; cdr3_nt: TGTGCCAGCAGTTACGTCAGCGGGACCGAGACCCAGTACTTC; cdr3_aa: CASSYVSGTETQYF
v_call: TRBV12-3/TRBV12-4; clone_size: NA; d_call: TRBD1; j_call: TRBJ2-7; cdr3_nt: TGTGCCACCCGACAGGGGGCAAACGAGCAGTACTTC; cdr3_aa: CATRQGANEQYF
v_call: TRBV7-9; clone_size: NA; d_call: NA; j_call: TRBJ2-5; cdr3_nt: TGTGCCAGCACGCCTGCTCGGTGGGAAGGCCAAGAGACCCAGTACTTC; cdr3_aa: CASTPARWEGQETQYF
v_call: TRBV4-2; clone_size: NA; d_call: NA; j_call: TRBJ2-3; cdr3_nt: TGTGCCAGCAGCCAAGACAGGGCGGGGGATACGCAGTATTTT; cdr3_aa: CASSQDRAGDTQYF
v_call: TRBV4-2; clone_size: NA; d_call: TRBD2; j_call: TRBJ2-1; cdr3_nt: TGTGCCAGCAGCCAAATAGCGGGAGCCATCCACAATGAGCAGTTCTTC; cdr3_aa: CASSQIAGAIHNEQFF
v_call: TRBV11-1; clone_size: once; d_call: NA; j_call: TRBJ1-1; cdr3_nt: TGTGCCAGCAGCGTGGACGGTATGAACACTGAAGCTTTCTTT; cdr3_aa: CASSVDGMNTEAFF
v_call: TRBV11-1; clone_size: NA; d_call: TRBD2; j_call: TRBJ2-3; cdr3_nt: TGTGCCAGCAGCACCACTCAACGCGGGATGTTAGCGGGAGGACTTACAGATACGCAGTATTTT; cdr3_aa: CASSTTQRGMLAGGLTDTQYF
v_call: TRBV6-6; clone_size: NA; d_call: NA; j_call: TRBJ2-5; cdr3_nt: TGTGCCAGCAGTTACTCGAGTTGGGAGACCCAGTACTTC; cdr3_aa: CASSYSSWETQYF
v_call: TRBV13; clone_size: NA; d_call: NA; j_call: TRBJ1-2; cdr3_nt: TGTGCCAGCAGCTTAGGACCGGGAGCTAACTATGGCTACACCTTC; cdr3_aa: CASSLGPGANYGYTF
v_call: TRBV3-1; clone_size: NA; d_call: NA; j_call: TRBJ2-5; cdr3_nt: TGTGCCAGCAGCCAAGGAGAACGGAGCCAAGAGACCCAGTACTTC; cdr3_aa: CASSQGERSQETQYF
v_call: TRBV27; clone_size: NA; d_call: NA; j_call: TRBJ2-1; cdr3_nt: TGTGCCAGCAGTTTATCAGGCGCCAATGAGCAGTTCTTC; cdr3_aa: CASSLSGANEQFF
v_call: TRBV20-1; clone_size: NA; d_call: TRBD2; j_call: TRBJ2-3; cdr3_nt: TGCAGTGCTAGAGATCGGGGGGGTTCAGATACGCAGTATTTT; cdr3_aa: CSARDRGGSDTQYF
v_call: TRBV7-9; clone_size: NA; d_call: NA; j_call: TRBJ1-1; cdr3_nt: TGTGCCAGCAGCTTCGGAGGGGCGGGAGCTTTCTTT; cdr3_aa: CASSFGGAGAFF
v_call: TRBV13; clone_size: NA; d_call: TRBD2; j_call: TRBJ2-7; cdr3_nt: TGTGCCAGCAGCTTAGGTCTAGCGGGAGGAAACGAGCAGTACTTC; cdr3_aa: CASSLGLAGGNEQYF
v_call: TRBV7-9; clone_size: NA; d_call: NA; j_call: TRBJ1-1; cdr3_nt: TGTGCCAGCAGCTCGACAAACATGAACACTGAAGCTTTCTTT; cdr3_aa: CASSSTNMNTEAFF
v_call: TRBV6-5; clone_size: NA; d_call: NA; j_call: TRBJ2-5; cdr3_nt: TGTGCCTCAAAACGGGGGGAGACCCAGTACTTC; cdr3_aa: CASKRGETQYF
v_call: TRBV25-1; clone_size: NA; d_call: TRBD1; j_call: TRBJ1-2; cdr3_nt: TGTGCCAGCAGTGAGTGGACAGGGTTTGGCTACACCTTC; cdr3_aa: CASSEWTGFGYTF